This TCR beta chain was identified during a study of cytomegalovirus exposure and HLA in healthy donors. A word on this clone: Antigen unknown.

The CDR3 length is 13 residues. Germline assignment: CDR1 MNHEY and CDR2 SMNVEV (reference sequence). V was trimmed by 8 bases and J by 8 bases, leaving 13 bases between them. Healthy individuals who donated bone marrow served as the donors. The PCR contained 60 Vbeta and 13 Jbeta primers. Sequencing was performed with immunoSEQ multiplex PCR; in TCRdb, only in-frame clones are kept and a portion is missing. The specimen's table records around 44,000 clones. Study-wide findings and caveats: HLA alleles showed associations with fewer than 20,000 TCR beta sequences in a later analysis, at a 0.05 false discovery rate. Indistinguishable V segments such as TRBV6-2 and TRBV6-3 were excluded. When analyzed later, the rates of TCR association showed variation by HLA locus, with DRB1 the most and HLA-C the fewest.

The genes are TRBV27 and TRBJ1-6; no definite D call. The sequence derives from a male donor in good health and CMV-seropositive. The sequencing input was PBMCs. For the CDR3, the DNA is TGTGCCAGCGCGAATCGAGGTTATTCACCCCTCCACTTT. Translation gives CASANRGYSPLHF.